A selection of T cell receptor beta chains follows, all from one sample in a study of T cell responses to AZD1222 COVID-19 vaccine. Method: immunoSEQ multiplex PCR; TCRdb's copy keeps in-frame clones and lacks some. The profile shows under 110,000 clones, more than 75% of them singletons. This material consisted of peripheral blood, taken 28 days after the second AZD1222 dose. These receptors were collected from an adult who received the AZD1222 COVID-19 vaccine. The CDR3 runs from the conserved cysteine through the conserved F or W. D genes are given only for firm matches. Size values are once, few and many counts, or a class for expanded clones, and some rows have none.

cdr3_nt cdr3_aa v_call d_call clone_size j_call
TGTGCCACCCAGGGACAGGGGGAGGATCAGCCCCAGCATTTT CATQGQGEDQPQHF TRBV2 TRBD1 few TRBJ1-5
TGCGCCAGCAGCTTCGGGTCGCGAGTGAACACTGAAGCTTTCTTT CASSFGSRVNTEAFF TRBV5-1 - - TRBJ1-1
TGCGCCAGCAGCCCCCTGACTAGCGGTAGCACAGATACGCAGTATTTT CASSPLTSGSTDTQYF TRBV5-1 TRBD2 - TRBJ2-3
TGCGCCAGCAGCCGGAGTACAGTCAATGAGCAGTTCTTC CASSRSTVNEQFF TRBV4-1 - few TRBJ2-1
TGTGCCAGCAGCCCACGGGGCCCACTCGAGCAGTTCTTC CASSPRGPLEQFF TRBV5-6 - - TRBJ2-1
TGTGCCAGCAGTTTAGTAGCGGGGGTGACCGGGGAGCTGTTTTTT CASSLVAGVTGELFF TRBV27 TRBD2 - TRBJ2-2
TGTGCCAGCAGCTTTTTCCCGGGGCCGAACACCGGGGAGCTGTTTTTT CASSFFPGPNTGELFF TRBV7-2 - - TRBJ2-2
TGTGCCAGCAGCCCTAGCGGCTGGGGCTACGAGCAGTACTTC CASSPSGWGYEQYF TRBV27 TRBD2 - TRBJ2-7
TGCAGTGCTAGTTTGGGGAAAGGCAATCAGCCCCAGCATTTT CSASLGKGNQPQHF TRBV20-1 - few TRBJ1-5
TGTGCCAGCAGCTCGACATCCCCCACAGATACGCAGTATTTT CASSSTSPTDTQYF TRBV11-2 - - TRBJ2-3
TGTGCCAGCTCACCATTGGCAGGGGGCTTCACTGAAGCTTTCTTT CASSPLAGGFTEAFF TRBV18 TRBD1 - TRBJ1-1
TGTGCCTGGACCGAGGCCACAGGGGTTCACGAAAAACTGTTTTTT CAWTEATGVHEKLFF TRBV30 TRBD1 - TRBJ1-4
TGTGCCAGCAGCTCACTGAGGGAGACCCAGTACTTC CASSSLRETQYF TRBV12-3/TRBV12-4 - - TRBJ2-5
TGTGCCAGCAGCCCCCGGACAGGGCTATGGGGCGGTGAAAAACTGTTTTTT CASSPRTGLWGGEKLFF TRBV14 TRBD1 - TRBJ1-4
TGTGCCAGCTCATCCCGCACAGATACGCAGTATTTT CASSSRTDTQYF TRBV18 - - TRBJ2-3
TGCGCCAGCAGCCAAGGGGGGGCCTACTACGAGCAGTACTTC CASSQGGAYYEQYF TRBV4-1 - - TRBJ2-7
TGTGCCAGCAGTTTAACAGGGTGGTATGGCTACACCTTC CASSLTGWYGYTF TRBV28 - - TRBJ1-2
TGCGCCAGCAGCTTTGGGCAGGACACGGGGAGCAGCTTCTTC CASSFGQDTGSSFF TRBV5-1 - - TRBJ2-1
TGCAGTGCTAGTGCTTTGGGACCGCTACTATTGAACACTGAAGCTTTCTTT CSASALGPLLLNTEAFF TRBV20-1 - - TRBJ1-1
TGTGCCAGCAGTAGGGGCGTTAGGCTGCAATTGAACACTGAAGCTTTCTTT CASSRGVRLQLNTEAFF TRBV6-2/TRBV6-3 - - TRBJ1-1
TGCGCCAGCAGCCCCCGATGGGACAGGGGTTCCTACGAGCAGTACTTC CASSPRWDRGSYEQYF TRBV5-1 TRBD1 - TRBJ2-7
TGTGCCAGCAGTGATCAGGGTATCGGCTACGAGCAGTACTTC CASSDQGIGYEQYF TRBV2 - - TRBJ2-7
TGTGCCAGTAGTATAGGCGGCAGGGGTCTGTATGGCTACACCTTC CASSIGGRGLYGYTF TRBV19 - - TRBJ1-2
TGTGCCAGCACCATACAGGGGTCTAGCGATGAGCAGTTCTTC CASTIQGSSDEQFF TRBV5-4 - once TRBJ2-1
TGTGCCAGCAGCTTATCGGTTTACAATGAGCAGTTCTTC CASSLSVYNEQFF TRBV7-2 - - TRBJ2-1
TGTGCCAGCAGCCCGACAGGGGGCAGGAACACTGAAGCTTTCTTT CASSPTGGRNTEAFF TRBV7-9 TRBD1 - TRBJ1-1
TGTGCCTGGAGTTCCACCAGGGGGCATGAGCAGTTCTTC CAWSSTRGHEQFF TRBV30 TRBD1 - TRBJ2-1
TGCAGTGCTGGGAAAGAGACCCAGTACTTC CSAGKETQYF TRBV20-1 - - TRBJ2-5
TGTGCCAGCAGCTTACAGGGAACCGGGGAGCTGTTTTTT CASSLQGTGELFF TRBV5-6 - - TRBJ2-2
TGTGCCAGCAACCTTGGAGGGAGGATGAACACTGAAGCTTTCTTT CASNLGGRMNTEAFF TRBV7-9 - - TRBJ1-1
TGTGCCAGCAGCCAATATAAGGGTCCAAGGGCTGAAGCTTTCTTT CASSQYKGPRAEAFF TRBV3-1/TRBV3-2 - few TRBJ1-1
TGTGCCTGGGAATCTGTAAGGGCCAGGGATAGCTATGGCTACACCTTC CAWESVRARDSYGYTF TRBV30 - - TRBJ1-2
TGTGCAGCCGGGACAGGGGTCTTTGGCTACACCTTC CAAGTGVFGYTF TRBV7-8 TRBD1 - TRBJ1-2
TGTGCCAGCAGTTACCTCTTTAACGATGAGCAGTTCTTC CASSYLFNDEQFF TRBV6-5 - - TRBJ2-1
TGTGCCAGTAGTATGGTCCCTGGAAACACCATATATTTT CASSMVPGNTIYF TRBV19 - - TRBJ1-3
TGTGCCAGTACCTCAGGGATCTCCTACGAGCAGTACTTC CASTSGISYEQYF TRBV6-5 - - TRBJ2-7
TGCGCCAGCAGCCAAGACCAGGGCCCCTACGAGCAGTACTTC CASSQDQGPYEQYF TRBV4-1 - once TRBJ2-7
TGTGCCATCAGTGAGTCCTGGGGCTTAGGCCCCCAGCATTTT CAISESWGLGPQHF TRBV10-3 - - TRBJ1-5
TGCGCCAGCAGCCCCCGAGACAGTATGTATGAAAAACTGTTTTTT CASSPRDSMYEKLFF TRBV5-1 - - TRBJ1-4
TGTGCCACTGGCTTGGAGGCAGGGCAAGAGACTGAAGCTTTCTTT CATGLEAGQETEAFF TRBV19 - once TRBJ1-1
TGTGCCAGTTCCGGGACAGGGGGCCATCAGCCCCAGCATTTT CASSGTGGHQPQHF TRBV19 TRBD1 - TRBJ1-5
TGTGCCAGCGGGGGGGAAGCGACAGGTCCCTACGAGCAGTACTTC CASGGEATGPYEQYF TRBV7-9 - once TRBJ2-7
TGTGCCTGGGGCCGGACTTTGGTTTACAATGAGCAGTTCTTC CAWGRTLVYNEQFF TRBV30 - - TRBJ2-1
TGTGCCAGCAGCACCTCGGACGGCGGCAATCAGCCCCAGCATTTT CASSTSDGGNQPQHF TRBV9 - - TRBJ1-5
TGCGCCAGCAGTCAATCGGGAGGTCCAGGGGGCTCTGGTAACTATGGCTACACCTTC CASSQSGGPGGSGNYGYTF TRBV23-1 TRBD1 - TRBJ1-2
TGTGCCAGCAAGCATCAGCGGGGTAACACCGGGGAGCTGTTTTTT CASKHQRGNTGELFF TRBV11-2 TRBD2 - TRBJ2-2
TGCGCCAGCAGCCCCACTAGCGGCACTGGTTCTACGCAGTATTTT CASSPTSGTGSTQYF TRBV5-1 TRBD2 once TRBJ2-3